These T cell receptor beta chains were read from a single sample in a study of control samples from healthy donors and cancer patients. This table comes from immunoSEQ multiplex PCR, and its TCRdb copy is limited to in-frame clones, with some not included. The sample includes around 230,000 clones, about 94% seen only once; the top ten take more than 1.3%. The source material was blood. The receptors here all came from a man over 45 in good health. The CDR3 runs from the conserved cysteine through the conserved F or W. The order of the fields is V gene, D gene, CDR3 length, clone size, J gene, CDR3 protein, CDR3 DNA. A D gene is named only where the DNA matches it firmly. Clone size is stated in some rows and not others, as once, few, many or a class when expanded.

V: TRBV5-1
D: -
length: 12
size: -
J: TRBJ1-4
CDR3: CASSSWGEKLFF
DNA: TGCGCCAGCAGCTCGTGGGGGGAAAAACTGTTTTTT

V: TRBV28
D: -
length: 15
size: -
J: TRBJ2-7
CDR3: CASSLWGSGKYEQYF
DNA: TGTGCCAGCAGTTTATGGGGATCCGGGAAGTACGAGCAGTACTTC

V: TRBV19
D: TRBD1
length: 16
size: -
J: TRBJ1-5
CDR3: CASSTHSDRVRRPQHF
DNA: TGTGCCAGTAGTACCCACTCTGACAGGGTGCGGCGGCCCCAGCATTTT

V: TRBV18
D: -
length: 12
size: -
J: TRBJ1-3
CDR3: CASSPQGNTIYF
DNA: TGTGCCAGCTCACCACAGGGAAACACCATATATTTT

V: TRBV19
D: -
length: 11
size: -
J: TRBJ1-1
CDR3: CASGGYTEAFF
DNA: TGTGCCAGCGGGGGTTACACTGAAGCTTTCTTT

V: TRBV28
D: TRBD1
length: 13
size: -
J: TRBJ1-4
CDR3: CASSLTGGEKLFF
DNA: TGTGCCAGCAGTTTAACAGGGGGTGAAAAACTGTTTTTT

V: TRBV19
D: -
length: 14
size: -
J: TRBJ2-7
CDR3: CASSHRRGLDEQYF
DNA: TGTGCCAGTAGTCACCGCCGGGGGCTCGACGAGCAGTACTTC

V: TRBV12-2
D: -
length: 14
size: -
J: TRBJ1-2
CDR3: CASRFRWKFYGYTF
DNA: TGTGCAAGTCGCTTTAGATGGAAGTTCTATGGCTACACCTTC

V: TRBV2
D: -
length: 15
size: -
J: TRBJ2-3
CDR3: CASSGGGTRADTQYF
DNA: TGTGCCAGCAGTGGAGGGGGTACGCGTGCAGATACGCAGTATTTT

V: TRBV11-2
D: -
length: 14
size: once
J: TRBJ1-6
CDR3: CASSLTHYNSPLHF
DNA: TGTGCCAGCAGCTTAACTCATTATAATTCACCCCTCCACTTT

V: TRBV19
D: -
length: 13
size: once
J: TRBJ1-2
CDR3: CASSPQGSYGYTF
DNA: TGTGCCAGTAGCCCACAGGGCTCCTATGGCTACACCTTC

V: TRBV7-9
D: TRBD1
length: 14
size: -
J: TRBJ2-1
CDR3: CASSSRTGANEQFF
DNA: TGTGCCAGCAGCTCCCGTACAGGGGCCAATGAGCAGTTCTTC

V: TRBV5-4
D: TRBD2
length: 16
size: -
J: TRBJ2-1
CDR3: CASSVHGGTNYNEQFF
DNA: TGTGCCAGCAGCGTGCACGGGGGGACTAACTACAATGAGCAGTTCTTC

V: TRBV7-6
D: -
length: 13
size: -
J: TRBJ2-2
CDR3: CASSLANSGELFF
DNA: TGTGCCAGCAGCTTAGCGAACTCCGGGGAGCTGTTTTTT

V: TRBV27
D: -
length: 15
size: once
J: TRBJ1-2
CDR3: CASSLSFPQGEGYTF
DNA: TGTGCCAGCAGTTTATCTTTCCCCCAGGGAGAGGGCTACACCTTC

V: TRBV5-4
D: TRBD1
length: 14
size: -
J: TRBJ1-1
CDR3: CASSQNRGGTEAFF
DNA: TGTGCCAGCAGCCAAAACAGGGGAGGGACTGAAGCTTTCTTT

V: TRBV15
D: TRBD2
length: 14
size: -
J: TRBJ2-3
CDR3: CATDSGGAPDTQYF
DNA: TGTGCCACCGATAGCGGGGGGGCGCCAGATACGCAGTATTTT

V: TRBV4-1
D: -
length: 13
size: -
J: TRBJ1-4
CDR3: CASSQLQEPGLFF
DNA: TGCGCCAGCAGCCAACTTCAGGAGCCTGGACTGTTTTTT

V: TRBV2
D: -
length: 13
size: once
J: TRBJ1-1
CDR3: CAREGGLHTEAFF
DNA: TGTGCCAGGGAGGGGGGGCTTCACACTGAAGCTTTCTTT

V: TRBV4-3
D: TRBD1
length: 13
size: few
J: TRBJ1-2
CDR3: CASSLGTGGGYTF
DNA: TGCGCCAGCAGCCTCGGGACAGGGGGTGGCTACACCTTC

V: TRBV5-8
D: -
length: 11
size: -
J: TRBJ2-7
CDR3: CASSLRTEQYF
DNA: TGTGCCAGCAGCTTGCGGACCGAGCAGTACTTC

V: TRBV27
D: -
length: 12
size: -
J: TRBJ2-5
CDR3: CASSPGLGTQYF
DNA: TGTGCCAGCAGTCCCGGACTGGGGACCCAGTACTTC

V: TRBV19
D: -
length: 13
size: -
J: TRBJ2-3
CDR3: CASIGGVTDTQYF
DNA: TGTGCCAGTATAGGGGGGGTCACAGATACGCAGTATTTT

V: TRBV6-5
D: -
length: 15
size: once
J: TRBJ1-2
CDR3: CASSNWDTRNYGYTF
DNA: TGTGCCAGCAGTAACTGGGACACCCGAAACTATGGCTACACCTTC